The sequence of this T cell receptor (beta chain) was determined in a study of T cells in Graves' hyperthyroidism and ophthalmopathy (dated by TCRdb to between 2017 and 2020). Regarding the study in general: Peripheral blood was collected at initial diagnosis, before any treatment. TCR Vbeta CDR3 sequencing of some 140 peripheral blood samples (43 ophthalmopathy, 75 to 85 hyperthyroidism and roughly 17 progressor patients) is reported in the paper. Prospective prediction of ophthalmopathy was tested in an independent validation cohort of 18 to 20 hyperthyroidism patients and around 16 patients who later progressed to ophthalmopathy. The study also compared thyroid tissue and blood T-cell repertoires from more than five Graves' hyperthyroidism patients. For training and testing, the approximately 97 patients in the discovery cohort were randomly divided in a 7:3 ratio. After blood sampling, hyperthyroidism patients were treated with methimazole at a starting dose of 30 mg daily, and ophthalmopathy patients were treated with high-dose intravenous methylprednisolone. To identify distinguishing TCR V-J signatures, a discovery cohort of 90 to 100 patients was used, comprising 40 to 45 with Graves' ophthalmopathy and under 60 with stable Graves' hyperthyroidism.

The TCR beta CDR3 regions were amplified from the RNA transcripts. The first round of RT-PCR for the TCR CDR3 was performed with the HTBI primer set and the Qiagen OneStep RT-PCR kit. The libraries were constructed in a second round of multiplex PCR and then size-selected and purified. Paired-end sequencing of the libraries was performed with 100 bp reads on an Illumina HiSeq2000. In the paper's pipeline: SOAPnuke was used to process the raw data, removing reads that contained adapters or uncalled bases, had a mean Phred below 15, or lacked an exact match to the constant primer or identifier. COPE v1.2.5 was used to merge the high-quality paired reads, and each unique nucleotide sequence was defined as a clonotype. MiTCR v1.1 was used to align the clonotypes against IMGT TRBV, TRBD and TRBJ reference segments. Only V-J combinations with frequency above 0.0001, covering 99% to 99.2% of repertoires, were analysed. The TCS score was defined as F50 (clonal expansion) divided by E x V (chaos), with BLOSUM62-based TCRdist calculated between CDR3 peptides within each V-J. Welch's t-statistics and random forest reduced approximately 520 V-J features to about 13, which were used in a naive Bayes classifier (R e1071). TCRdb handled the public reads itself, with Q25 trimming in fastp and clone calling in MiXCR, and kept productive beta chains. Duplicate CDR3 protein sequences are folded into a single record with the most common DNA and genes. The V and J calls here are based on TCRdb, not the publication. Across this sample there are almost 600,000 distinct CDR3 sequences, with about 15% seen only once. The ten largest clones take up under 7% of the sample.

Comments on this clonotype: This clone's antigen is unknown. A junction end diverges from the germline sequence, so it may reflect a read error.

Hyperthyroidism patients were aged 18 to 65 years and newly diagnosed, with disease duration of less than 2 months. Any patient with an uncontrolled infection, another autoimmune disease, pregnancy or lactation was excluded. Clinical symptoms, serum thyroxine and TRAb, thyroid ultrasound, and orbital computed tomography formed the basis for the diagnoses. Blood from progressor patients was drawn when they were first diagnosed with hyperthyroidism, before any ophthalmopathy symptoms appeared. PBMCs were isolated from more than 8 ml of fresh peripheral blood by Ficoll-Paque density gradient centrifugation. Progressor patients were first diagnosed with Graves' hyperthyroidism and then developed ophthalmopathy during follow-up. Total RNA was extracted with Trizol reagent, and quality was checked on an Agilent 2100 Bioanalyzer. Overall study outcomes, separate from this receptor: Ophthalmopathy was separated from stable hyperthyroidism by a 13 V-J signature model, with around 90% sensitivity and approximately 81% specificity obtained in cross-validation and 80%/75% obtained in testing. Most expanded thyroid clonotypes (frequency above 0.001) were also detected in blood, suggesting blood repertoires may reflect thyroid immune responses. Sample size was not statistically predetermined, and blinding of investigators to group allocation was not performed. In validation, the model predicted progression to ophthalmopathy a median of roughly 6.1 months before onset, with 70% to 71% sensitivity and roughly 72% specificity.

Inclusive of the bounding cysteine and phenylalanine, the CDR3 is 17 residues long. The sequence is cut down to CDR3 DNA, 51 bases in frame from base 1. Taken from the germline V gene (reference sequence), the CDR1 and CDR2 loops are LNHDA and SQIVND. The V and J segments used are TRBV19 and TRBJ1-1, with TRBD1 as a weak D call on 5 bases. The TCR sequence derives from a young woman with Graves' hyperthyroidism that later progressed to Graves' ophthalmopathy. The sequenced sample was blood. The DNA sequence is as follows: TGTGCCAGTAGTTTTGACAGCTTCAGGCGTTTGAACGCTGAAGCTTTCTTT. Translation gives CASSFDSFRRLNAEAFF.